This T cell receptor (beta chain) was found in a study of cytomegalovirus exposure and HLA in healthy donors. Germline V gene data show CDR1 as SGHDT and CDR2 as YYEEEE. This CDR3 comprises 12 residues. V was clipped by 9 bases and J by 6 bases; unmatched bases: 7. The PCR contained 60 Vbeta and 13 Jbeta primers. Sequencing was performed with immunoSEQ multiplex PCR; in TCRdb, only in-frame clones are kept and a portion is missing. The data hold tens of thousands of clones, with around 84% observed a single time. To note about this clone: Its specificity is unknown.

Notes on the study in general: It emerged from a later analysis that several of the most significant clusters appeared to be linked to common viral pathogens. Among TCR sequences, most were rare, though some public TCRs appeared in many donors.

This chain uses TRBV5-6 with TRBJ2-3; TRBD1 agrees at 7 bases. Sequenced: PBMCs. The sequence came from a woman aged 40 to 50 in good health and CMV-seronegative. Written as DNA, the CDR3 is TGTGCCACCCGACAGGGCGCCGATACGCAGTATTTT. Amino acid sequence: CATRQGADTQYF.